This T cell receptor (beta chain) stems from a study of T cell repertoires in cytomegalovirus infection. Looking at the study overall: CMV infection together with matching HLA type was indicated by public TCR beta signatures.

TCRdb re-derived calls from the reads in MiXCR, one entry per CDR3 protein. This table has approximately 500,000 distinct CDR3 sequences, roughly a third appearing once. V trimming: 4 bases; J trimming: 5 bases; junction bases outside the gene matches: 6. Germline assignment: CDR1 SGHTA and CDR2 FQGNSA. The CDR3 is 16 residues long. This clonotype has ten or more counts. The antigen is not known. General study findings and limits: CMV-specific HLA-C-restricted TCR beta clonotypes dominated the ex vivo response. Identification of carriers of CMV plus the relevant HLA was performed using cumulative public TCR beta family frequency.

Material: cultured PBMCs, obtained from culture after CMV antigen stimulation. The V gene is TRBV7-2, the J gene TRBJ2-1; 12 nucleotides agree with TRBD2. The source of this sequence is a human donor in good health (CMV status not recorded). Some clones in this sample may be carry-over from other donors' samples. The CDR3 nucleotides are TGTGCCAGCAGCTCCACCGGGACTAGCGGGCACAATGAGCAGTTCTTC. It yields the protein CASSSTGTSGHNEQFF.